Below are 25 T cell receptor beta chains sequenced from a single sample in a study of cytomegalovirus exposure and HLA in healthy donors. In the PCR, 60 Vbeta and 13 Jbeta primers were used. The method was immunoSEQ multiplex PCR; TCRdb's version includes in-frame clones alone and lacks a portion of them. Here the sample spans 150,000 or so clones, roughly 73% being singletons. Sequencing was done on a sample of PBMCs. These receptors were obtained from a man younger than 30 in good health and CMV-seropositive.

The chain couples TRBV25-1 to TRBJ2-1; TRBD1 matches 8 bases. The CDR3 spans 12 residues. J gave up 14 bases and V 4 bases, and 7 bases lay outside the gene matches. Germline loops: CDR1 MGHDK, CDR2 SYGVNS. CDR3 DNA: TGTGCCAGCAGTGCACAGGGGGTGGTTAAGTTCTTC. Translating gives CASSAQGVVKFF.

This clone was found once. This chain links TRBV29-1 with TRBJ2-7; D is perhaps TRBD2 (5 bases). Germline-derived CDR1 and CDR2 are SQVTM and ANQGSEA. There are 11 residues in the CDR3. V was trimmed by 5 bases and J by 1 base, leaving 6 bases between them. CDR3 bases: TGCAGCGTTACTAGTTCCTACGAGCAGTACTTC. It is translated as CSVTSSYEQYF.

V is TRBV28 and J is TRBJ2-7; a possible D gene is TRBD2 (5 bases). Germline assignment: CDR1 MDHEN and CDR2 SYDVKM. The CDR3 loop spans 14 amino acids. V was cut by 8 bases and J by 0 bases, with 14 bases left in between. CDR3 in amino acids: CASADGGSSYEQYF. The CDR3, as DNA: TGTGCCAGCGCTGATGGAGGTAGCTCCTACGAGCAGTACTTC.

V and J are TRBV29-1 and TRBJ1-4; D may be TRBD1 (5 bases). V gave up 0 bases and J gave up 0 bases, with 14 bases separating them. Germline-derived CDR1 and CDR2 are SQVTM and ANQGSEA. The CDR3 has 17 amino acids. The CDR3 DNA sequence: TGCAGCGTTGAAGATTCGGAAACAGGCGCAACTAATGAAAAACTGTTTTTT. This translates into CSVEDSETGATNEKLFF.

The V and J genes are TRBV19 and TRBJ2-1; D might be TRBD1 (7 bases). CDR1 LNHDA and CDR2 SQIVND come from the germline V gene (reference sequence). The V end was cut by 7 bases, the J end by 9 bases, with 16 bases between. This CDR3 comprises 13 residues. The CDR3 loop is CASTLDRRGEQFF. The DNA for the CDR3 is TGTGCCAGTACCTTGGACAGGCGGGGTGAGCAGTTCTTC. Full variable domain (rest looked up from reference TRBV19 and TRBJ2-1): DGGITQSPKYLFRKEGQNVTLSCEQNLNHDAMYWYRQDPGQGLRLIYYSQIVNDFQKGDIAEGYSVSREKKESFPLTVTSAQKNPTAFYLCASTLDRRGEQFFGPGTRLTVL.

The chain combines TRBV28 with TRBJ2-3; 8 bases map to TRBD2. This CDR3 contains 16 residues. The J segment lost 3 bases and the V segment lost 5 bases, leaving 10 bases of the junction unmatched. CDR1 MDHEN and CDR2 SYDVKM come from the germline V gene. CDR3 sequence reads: CASSRGGLRGTDTQYF. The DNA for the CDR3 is TGTGCCAGCAGTCGGGGGGGACTGAGGGGGACAGATACGCAGTATTTT. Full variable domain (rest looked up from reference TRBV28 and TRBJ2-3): DVKVTQSSRYLVKRTGEKVFLECVQDMDHENMFWYRQDPGLGLRLIYFSYDVKMKEKGDIPEGYSVSREKKERFSLILESASTNQTSMYLCASSRGGLRGTDTQYFGPGTRLTVL.

The CDR3 bases are TGTGCCAGCTCTCGGCCGGAGCTTAGCGAGCAGTACTTC. Translation gives CASSRPELSEQYF. V is TRBV18 and J is TRBJ2-7; unclear D gene. The CDR3 runs 13 residues. CDR1 and CDR2 from the germline V gene are KGHSH and LQKENI. Trimming cost V 6 bases and J 6 bases, with 15 bases left between them.

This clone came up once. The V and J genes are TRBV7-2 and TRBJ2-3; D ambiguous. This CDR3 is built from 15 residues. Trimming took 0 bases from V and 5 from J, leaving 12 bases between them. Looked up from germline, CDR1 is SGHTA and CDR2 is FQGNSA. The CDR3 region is CASSLAMGSKDTQYF. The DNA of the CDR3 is TGTGCCAGCAGCTTAGCGATGGGCTCGAAAGATACGCAGTATTTT.

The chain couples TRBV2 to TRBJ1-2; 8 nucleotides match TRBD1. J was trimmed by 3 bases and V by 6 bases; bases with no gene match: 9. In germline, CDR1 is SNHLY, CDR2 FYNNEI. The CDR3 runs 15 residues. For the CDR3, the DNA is TGTGCCAGCAGGTCAGGGGGCAGCCTCGACTATGGCTACACCTTC. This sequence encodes CASRSGGSLDYGYTF.

DNA for the CDR3: TGCGCCAGCAGCTTGTTTGGACAGAGGTCAGTAGGCAATGAGCAGTTCTTC. Encoded protein: CASSLFGQRSVGNEQFF. The V and J genes are TRBV5-1 and TRBJ2-1, with D perhaps TRBD1 (6 bases). CDR1 and CDR2 from the germline V gene are SGHRS and YFSETQ. V gave up 1 base and J gave up 6 bases, with 20 bases separating them. The CDR3 contains 17 residues. Variable domain in full (rest from reference TRBV5-1 and TRBJ2-1): KAGVTQTPRYLIKTRGQQVTLSCSPISGHRSVSWYQQTPGQGLQFLFEYFSETQRNKGNFPGRFSGRQFSNSRSEMNVSTLELGDSALYLCASSLFGQRSVGNEQFFGPGTRLTVL.

The CDR3 protein is CASTGRGRAEAFF. The CDR3, as DNA: TGTGCCTCGACGGGGAGGGGAAGGGCTGAAGCTTTCTTT. J is TRBJ1-1 and V is TRBV19; tentative D call: TRBD1 (5 bases). This CDR3 is built from 13 residues. V gave up 11 bases and J gave up 6 bases, with 19 bases separating them. Germline V gene data show CDR1 as LNHDA and CDR2 as SQIVND (reference sequence).

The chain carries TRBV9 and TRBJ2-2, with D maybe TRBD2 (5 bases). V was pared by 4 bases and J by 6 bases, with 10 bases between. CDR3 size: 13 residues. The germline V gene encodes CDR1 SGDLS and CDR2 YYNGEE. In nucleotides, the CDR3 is TGTGCCAGCAGCTTCTCGGGGTCCGGGGAGCTGTTTTTT. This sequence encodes CASSFSGSGELFF.

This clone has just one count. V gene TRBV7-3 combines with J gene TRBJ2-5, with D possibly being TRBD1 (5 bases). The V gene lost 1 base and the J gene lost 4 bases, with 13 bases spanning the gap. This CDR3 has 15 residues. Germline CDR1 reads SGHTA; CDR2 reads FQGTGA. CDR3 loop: CASSLRQGPGETQYF. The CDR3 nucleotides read TGTGCCAGCAGCTTAAGGCAGGGCCCGGGAGAGACCCAGTACTTC. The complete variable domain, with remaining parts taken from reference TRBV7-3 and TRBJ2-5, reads GAGVSQTPSNKVTEKGKYVELRCDPISGHTALYWYRQSLGQGPEFLIYFQGTGAADDSGLPNDRFFAVRPEGSVSTLKIQRTERGDSAVYLCASSLRQGPGETQYFGPGTRLLVL.

In DNA, the CDR3 is TGTGCCAGCAGCCCAGGGATTCGGGACTATGGCTACACCTTC. It encodes CASSPGIRDYGYTF. V gene TRBV7-9 combines with J gene TRBJ1-2, with a possible D match to TRBD1 (5 bases). The CDR3 length is 14 residues. Trimming stripped 5 bases from V and 3 bases from J, with 13 bases between. CDR1 and CDR2 from the germline V gene are SEHNR and FQNEAQ (reference sequence).

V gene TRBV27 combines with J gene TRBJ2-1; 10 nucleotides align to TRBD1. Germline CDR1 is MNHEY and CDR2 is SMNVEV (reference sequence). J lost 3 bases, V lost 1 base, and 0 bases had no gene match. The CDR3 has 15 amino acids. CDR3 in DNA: TGTGCCAGCAGTTTATGGACAGGGGGCTACAATGAGCAGTTCTTC. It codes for CASSLWTGGYNEQFF.

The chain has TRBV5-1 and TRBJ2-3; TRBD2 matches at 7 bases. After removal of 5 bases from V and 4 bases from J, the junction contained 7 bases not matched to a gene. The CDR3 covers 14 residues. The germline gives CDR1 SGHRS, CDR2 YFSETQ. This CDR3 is CASSGGVAADTQYF. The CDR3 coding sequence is TGCGCCAGCAGTGGGGGGGTGGCGGCAGATACGCAGTATTTT.

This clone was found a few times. CDR3 nucleotide sequence: TGTGCCAGCAGCACGGGACAGGGTGGCAATCAGCCCCAGCATTTT. Its protein product is CASSTGQGGNQPQHF. This sequence joins TRBV9 and TRBJ1-5; TRBD1 matches 9 bases. Germline-derived CDR1 and CDR2 are SGDLS and YYNGEE. The CDR3 runs 15 residues. The junction had 4 bases not matched to a gene; V was cut back by 4 bases and J by 2 bases.

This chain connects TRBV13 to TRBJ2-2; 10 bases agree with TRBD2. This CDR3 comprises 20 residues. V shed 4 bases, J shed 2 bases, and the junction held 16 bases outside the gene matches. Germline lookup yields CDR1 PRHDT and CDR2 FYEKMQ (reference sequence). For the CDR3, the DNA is TGTGCCAGCAGCTCCATCAACACCCCCCTAGCGGGAGTAAACACCGGGGAGCTGTTTTTT. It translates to CASSSINTPLAGVNTGELFF.

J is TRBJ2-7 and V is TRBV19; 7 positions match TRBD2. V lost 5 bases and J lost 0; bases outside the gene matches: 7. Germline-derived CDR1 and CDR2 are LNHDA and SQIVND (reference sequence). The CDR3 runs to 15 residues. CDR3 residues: CASSGGLTPSYEQYF. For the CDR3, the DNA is TGTGCCAGTAGTGGGGGACTAACTCCCTCCTACGAGCAGTACTTC.

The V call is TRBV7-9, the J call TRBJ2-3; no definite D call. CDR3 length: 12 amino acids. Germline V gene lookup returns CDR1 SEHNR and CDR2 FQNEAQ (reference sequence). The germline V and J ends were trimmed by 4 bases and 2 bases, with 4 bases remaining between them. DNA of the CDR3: TGTGCCAGCAGCTCTTTCACAGATACGCAGTATTTT. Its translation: CASSSFTDTQYF.

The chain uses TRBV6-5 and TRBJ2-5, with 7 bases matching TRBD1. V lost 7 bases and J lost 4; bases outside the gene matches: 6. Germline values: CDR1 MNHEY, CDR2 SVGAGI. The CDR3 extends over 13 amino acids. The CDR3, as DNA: TGTGCCAGCATCACAGGGGTCGGAGAGACCCAGTACTTC. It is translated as CASITGVGETQYF.

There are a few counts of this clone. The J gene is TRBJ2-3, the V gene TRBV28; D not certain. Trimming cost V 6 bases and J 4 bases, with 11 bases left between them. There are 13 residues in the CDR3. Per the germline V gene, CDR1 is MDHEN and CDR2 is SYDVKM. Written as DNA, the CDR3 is TGTGCCAGCAGCTTCCTCGGGTCAGATACGCAGTATTTT. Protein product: CASSFLGSDTQYF. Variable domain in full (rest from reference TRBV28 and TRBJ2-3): DVKVTQSSRYLVKRTGEKVFLECVQDMDHENMFWYRQDPGLGLRLIYFSYDVKMKEKGDIPEGYSVSREKKERFSLILESASTNQTSMYLCASSFLGSDTQYFGPGTRLTVL.

CDR3 nucleotides: TGTGCCAGCAGTGTCTCCGGGGGACCTCTCCATGAGCAGTTCTTC. Its translation: CASSVSGGPLHEQFF. The chain employs TRBV25-1 and TRBJ2-1, with D perhaps TRBD2 (6 bases). Trimming cost V 4 bases and J 8 bases, with 18 bases left between them. The CDR3 has 15 residues. CDR1 and CDR2 (germline): MGHDK, SYGVNS.

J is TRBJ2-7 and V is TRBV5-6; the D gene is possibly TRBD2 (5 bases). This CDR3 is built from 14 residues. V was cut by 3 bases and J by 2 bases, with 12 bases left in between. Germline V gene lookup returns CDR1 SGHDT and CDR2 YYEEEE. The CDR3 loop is CASSSVEGTYEQYF. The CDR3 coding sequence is TGTGCCAGCAGCTCGGTAGAGGGAACCTACGAGCAGTACTTC.

DNA for the CDR3: TGCGCCAGCAGCCGCAGTTCGAGCGGGAGGGCCAGTAGCACAGATACGCAGTATTTT. Amino acids: CASSRSSSGRASSTDTQYF. The chain recombines TRBV4-1 with TRBJ2-3; 10 positions match TRBD2. The CDR3 extends over 19 amino acids. Germline V CDR1 and CDR2: MGHRA, YSYEKL. Trimming took 4 bases from V and 0 from J; bases not matched to a gene: 13.